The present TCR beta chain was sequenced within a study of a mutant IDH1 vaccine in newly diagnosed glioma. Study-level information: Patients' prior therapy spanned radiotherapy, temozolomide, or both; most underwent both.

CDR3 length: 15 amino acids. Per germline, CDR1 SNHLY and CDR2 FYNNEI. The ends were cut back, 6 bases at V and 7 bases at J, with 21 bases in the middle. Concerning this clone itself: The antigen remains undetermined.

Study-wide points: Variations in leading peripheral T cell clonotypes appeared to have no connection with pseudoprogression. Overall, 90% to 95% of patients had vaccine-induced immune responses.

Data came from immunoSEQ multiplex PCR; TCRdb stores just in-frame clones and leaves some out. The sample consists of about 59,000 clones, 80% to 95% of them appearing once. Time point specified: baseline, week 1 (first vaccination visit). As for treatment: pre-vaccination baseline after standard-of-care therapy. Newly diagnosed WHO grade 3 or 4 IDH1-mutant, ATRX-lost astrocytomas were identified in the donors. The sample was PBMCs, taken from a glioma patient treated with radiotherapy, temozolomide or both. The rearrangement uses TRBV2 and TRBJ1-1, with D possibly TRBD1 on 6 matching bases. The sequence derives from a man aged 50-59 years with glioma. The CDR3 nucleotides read TGTGCCAGCAGCGGCTCCGGGACACCCGCGAATGAAGCTTTCTTT. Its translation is CASSGSGTPANEAFF.